This is a list of T cell receptor beta chains from one sample in a study of cytomegalovirus exposure and HLA in healthy donors. Produced via immunoSEQ multiplex PCR; TCRdb's table is partial and in-frame only. The sample includes approximately 290,000 clones, roughly 80% of them seen just once. The specimen sequenced was PBMCs. These receptors all come from a girl aged 2 to 9 in good health and CMV-seronegative. Both conserved end residues are part of each CDR3. Each record gives: D gene, clone size, J gene, V gene, CDR3 DNA, CDR3 protein. A D gene is named only where the DNA matches it firmly. Some rows mark clone size as missing; the rest say once, few, many or name a class of expanded clone.

d_gene: -; abundance: -; j_gene: TRBJ1-6; v_gene: TRBV19; CDR3nt: TGTGCCACTGGACAGCGGAATTCACCCCTCCACTTT; CDR3aa: CATGQRNSPLHF
d_gene: -; abundance: -; j_gene: TRBJ1-2; v_gene: TRBV30; CDR3nt: TGTGCCTGGAGTGTCTCCGGTGGCTACACCTTC; CDR3aa: CAWSVSGGYTF
d_gene: TRBD1; abundance: -; j_gene: TRBJ1-5; v_gene: TRBV7-3; CDR3nt: TGTGCCAGCAGCCCGGACAGGGATCAGCCCCAGCATTTT; CDR3aa: CASSPDRDQPQHF
d_gene: TRBD1; abundance: -; j_gene: TRBJ2-7; v_gene: TRBV11-2; CDR3nt: TGTGCCAGCAGCACCAGTCGGACAGGGAGTCTTTACGAGCAGTACTTC; CDR3aa: CASSTSRTGSLYEQYF
d_gene: TRBD2; abundance: -; j_gene: TRBJ2-3; v_gene: TRBV2; CDR3nt: TGTGCCAGCAGTGCGGGCGGGGGGCTTCATACGCAGTATTTT; CDR3aa: CASSAGGGLHTQYF
d_gene: TRBD1; abundance: -; j_gene: TRBJ1-1; v_gene: TRBV15; CDR3nt: TGTGCCACCAGCAGAGATTCCGGACAGGTTGCTGAAGCTTTCTTT; CDR3aa: CATSRDSGQVAEAFF
d_gene: TRBD1; abundance: -; j_gene: TRBJ1-1; v_gene: TRBV10-3; CDR3nt: TGTGCCATCAGCGGGACAGGGGTTCCTGAAGCTTTCTTT; CDR3aa: CAISGTGVPEAFF
d_gene: -; abundance: -; j_gene: TRBJ1-2; v_gene: TRBV11-2; CDR3nt: TGTGCCAGCAGCTTCAGGGGAAGAGGCTATGGCTACACCTTC; CDR3aa: CASSFRGRGYGYTF
d_gene: -; abundance: -; j_gene: TRBJ1-4; v_gene: TRBV7-6; CDR3nt: TGTGCCAGCAGCTTATTGCCAGGGGCCGATGAAAAACTGTTTTTT; CDR3aa: CASSLLPGADEKLFF
d_gene: TRBD2; abundance: -; j_gene: TRBJ2-7; v_gene: TRBV6-1; CDR3nt: TGTGCCAGCAGTGAAGCGGGACTAGCAATCGAGCAGTACTTC; CDR3aa: CASSEAGLAIEQYF
d_gene: -; abundance: -; j_gene: TRBJ2-1; v_gene: TRBV19; CDR3nt: TGTGCCAGTAGCCGGACCGGGACTGGAAACAATGGGCAGTTCTTC; CDR3aa: CASSRTGTGNNGQFF
d_gene: -; abundance: -; j_gene: TRBJ2-7; v_gene: TRBV4-1; CDR3nt: TGCGCCAGCAGCCAAGGTAGCGGAACCAACTACGAGCAGTACTTC; CDR3aa: CASSQGSGTNYEQYF
d_gene: TRBD2; abundance: few; j_gene: TRBJ2-1; v_gene: TRBV7-9; CDR3nt: TGTGCCAGCAGCCCATCAAGGACTAGCTCCTACAATGAGCAGTTCTTC; CDR3aa: CASSPSRTSSYNEQFF
d_gene: -; abundance: -; j_gene: TRBJ2-1; v_gene: TRBV4-2; CDR3nt: TGTGCCAGCAGCCAAGATGTCGGTAGCTCCTACAATGAGCAGTTCTTC; CDR3aa: CASSQDVGSSYNEQFF
d_gene: -; abundance: -; j_gene: TRBJ2-7; v_gene: TRBV7-9; CDR3nt: TGTGCCAGCAGCCCCACTGGGGCCAACGAGCAGTACTTC; CDR3aa: CASSPTGANEQYF
d_gene: TRBD1; abundance: -; j_gene: TRBJ1-5; v_gene: TRBV9; CDR3nt: TGTGCCAGCAGCGAGGGACAGGGCGAAAGGCCCCAGCATTTT; CDR3aa: CASSEGQGERPQHF
d_gene: -; abundance: -; j_gene: TRBJ1-1; v_gene: TRBV5-1; CDR3nt: TGCGCCAGCAGCTTGGTGTCCGGGAGCGCGGACACTGAAGCTTTCTTT; CDR3aa: CASSLVSGSADTEAFF
d_gene: TRBD1; abundance: few; j_gene: TRBJ2-7; v_gene: TRBV27; CDR3nt: TGTGCCAGCAGTCTAGGGACAGGGTCTCGGGACGAGCAGTACTTC; CDR3aa: CASSLGTGSRDEQYF
d_gene: TRBD2; abundance: -; j_gene: TRBJ2-5; v_gene: TRBV9; CDR3nt: TGTGCCAGCAGCGCCTTGACGGGGGGGCGGTGGGAGACCCAGTACTTC; CDR3aa: CASSALTGGRWETQYF